Presented here are 16 T cell receptor beta chains from one specimen sequenced in a study of beta chain features in type 1 diabetes. The sequenced template was cDNA made from the entire isolated RNA. Method: immunoSEQ multiplex PCR; TCRdb's copy keeps in-frame clones and lacks some. The sample carries roughly 300,000 clones, roughly 15% recorded once. The sequencing sample was made of central memory CD4+ T cells from blood. The receptors shown here come from a man under 40 in good health.

This clone has just a few counts. Different DNA sequences within this sample yield the same CDR3. The rearrangement joins TRBV30 to TRBJ1-5; no clear D. The germline V and J ends were trimmed by 0 bases and 3 bases, with 6 bases remaining between them. Germline CDR1 and CDR2: GTSNPN and SVGIG (reference sequence). The CDR3 contains 13 residues. The DNA of the CDR3 is TGTGCCTGGAGTGTACGGGACAATCAGCCCCAGCATTTT. Its translation: CAWSVRDNQPQHF. The full variable domain, in which reference TRBV30 and TRBJ1-5 provide the parts outside the CDR3, is SQTIHQWPATLVQPVGSPLSLECTVEGTSNPNLYWYRQAAGRGLQLLFYSVGIGQISSEVPQNLSASRPQDRQFILSSKKLLLSDSGFYLCAWSVRDNQPQHFGDGTRLSIL.

V gene TRBV27 combines with J gene TRBJ2-3; 12 nucleotides align to TRBD2. The V gene's germline CDR1 is MNHEY and CDR2 SMNVEV (reference sequence). J gave up 5 bases and V 6 bases, and 6 bases lay outside the gene matches. CDR3 length: 15 amino acids. CDR3 sequence reads: CASSKLAGGLDTQYF. Here the CDR3 DNA reads TGTGCCAGCAGCAAGCTAGCGGGGGGGCTAGATACGCAGTATTTT.

The chain has TRBV7-8 and TRBJ1-1; tentatively, D is TRBD1 (5 bases). V was cut by 1 base and J by 5 bases, with 11 bases left in between. CDR1 and CDR2 (germline): SGHVS, FQNEAQ. CDR3 length: 14 residues. The CDR3 region has the DNA TGTGCCAGCAGCTTAGGAGGGGATGGGACTGAAGCTTTCTTT. This sequence encodes CASSLGGDGTEAFF.

This chain links TRBV2 with TRBJ2-5; D unclear. Trimming left V 8 bases short and J 3 bases short, with 16 bases between. Germline V CDR1 and CDR2: SNHLY, FYNNEI. CDR3 length: 14 residues. CDR3 nucleotides: TGTGCCAGCTATAGTGTTGGTGGGGAAGAGACCCAGTACTTC. This gives the protein CASYSVGGEETQYF.

This clone was picked up one time. V usage is TRBV11-2 and J usage is TRBJ2-4; D gene ambiguous. The CDR3 consists of 15 residues. Germline-derived CDR1 and CDR2 are SGHAT and FQNNGV. Trimming took 5 bases from V and 0 from J, leaving 11 bases between them. CDR3 loop: CASSHSTEAKNIQYF. The CDR3 DNA reads as TGTGCCAGCAGCCACTCAACTGAAGCCAAAAACATTCAGTACTTC.

The chain has TRBV9 and TRBJ1-4, with no clear D. Deletions cut 0 bases from V and 8 bases from J, with 11 bases between. The germline V gene encodes CDR1 SGDLS and CDR2 YYNGEE. The CDR3 extends over 14 amino acids. As DNA, the CDR3 is TGTGCCAGCAGCGTAGCGCCAGTTGGAGAAAAACTGTTTTTT. It encodes CASSVAPVGEKLFF. The full variable domain, its missing parts supplied by reference TRBV9 and TRBJ1-4, is DSGVTQTPKHLITATGQRVTLRCSPRSGDLSVYWYQQSLDQGLQFLIQYYNGEERAKGNILERFSAQQFPDLHSELNLSSLELGDSALYFCASSVAPVGEKLFFGSGTQLSVL.

The chain uses TRBV15 and TRBJ2-3; no reliable D call. Trimming stripped 3 bases from V and 7 bases from J, with 5 bases between. CDR1 is LNHNV, CDR2 YYDKDF, per germline (reference sequence). This CDR3 region has 11 residues. The CDR3 region is CATSRLNTQYF. The CDR3 coding sequence is TGTGCCACCAGCAGGTTAAATACGCAGTATTTT.

This chain uses TRBV20-1 with TRBJ2-5; D may be TRBD2 (5 bases). Per the germline V gene, CDR1 is DFQATT and CDR2 is SNEGSKA (reference sequence). The CDR3 runs 11 residues. V was clipped by 6 bases and J by 10 bases, with 15 bases between them. The CDR3 loop is CSAPLSGFQYF. CDR3 nucleotide sequence: TGCAGTGCGCCCTTGAGCGGCTTCCAGTACTTC.

The chain has TRBV11-2 and TRBJ2-2, with D hard to call. Germline CDR1 and CDR2: SGHAT and FQNNGV. With 5 bases removed from V and 1 base from J, the gap between germline ends came to 11 bases. The CDR3 has 15 amino acids. Here the CDR3 DNA reads TGTGCCAGCAGCCCAGGTGGCATGAACACCGGGGAGCTGTTTTTT. This codes for CASSPGGMNTGELFF.

This clone occurred a few times. The chain combines TRBV12-5 with TRBJ2-5; 7 bases fit TRBD2. The length of the CDR3 is 17 residues. Trimming cost V 5 bases and J 5 bases; bases outside gene matches: 17. Germline V lookup: CDR1 LGHNT, CDR2 FRNRAP. The CDR3 loop reads CASGPSVLQRREETQYF. DNA for the CDR3: TGTGCTAGTGGTCCCTCAGTCCTCCAGAGGCGGGAGGAGACCCAGTACTTC.

This sequence joins TRBV11-3 and TRBJ2-7, with D uncertain. CDR3 size: 14 residues. The germline CDR1 and CDR2 sequences are SGHNT and YENEEA. The V and J ends lost 0 bases and 7 bases respectively, with 13 bases between them. The chain's CDR3 is CASSLDGPAGEQYV. The CDR3 DNA sequence: TGTGCCAGCAGCTTAGATGGACCGGCCGGGGAGCAGTACGTC.

This chain joins TRBV4-3 and TRBJ1-4; 9 nucleotides line up with TRBD1. The CDR3 covers 15 residues. The ends lost 4 bases at V and 6 bases at J; junction bases unmatched: 6. Germline CDR1 and CDR2: LGHNA and YSLEER. CDR3 protein: CASSRTGGGYEKLFF. The CDR3 DNA reads TGCGCCAGCAGCCGAACAGGGGGCGGGTATGAAAAACTGTTTTTT.

This clone was picked up a small number of times. V usage is TRBV19 and J usage is TRBJ2-1, with TRBD2 matching over 11 bases. V shed 7 bases, J shed 9 bases, and the junction held 14 bases outside the gene matches. This CDR3 spans 16 amino acids. Germline V gene sequence: CDR1 LNHDA, CDR2 SQIVND (reference sequence). The chain's CDR3 is CASTVRRLAGRSEQFF. The CDR3 DNA sequence: TGTGCCAGTACCGTGCGCCGACTAGCGGGAAGGAGTGAGCAGTTCTTC. Combining the CDR3 with reference TRBV19 and TRBJ2-1 gives the whole variable domain DGGITQSPKYLFRKEGQNVTLSCEQNLNHDAMYWYRQDPGQGLRLIYYSQIVNDFQKGDIAEGYSVSREKKESFPLTVTSAQKNPTAFYLCASTVRRLAGRSEQFFGPGTRLTVL.

In this sample, this clone turned up a few times. V usage is TRBV5-4 and J usage is TRBJ2-5; D perhaps matches TRBD2 (6 bases). CDR1 and CDR2 (germline): SGHNT, YYREEE (reference sequence). Trimming stripped 2 bases from V and 7 bases from J, with 15 bases between. The CDR3 spans 14 residues. The DNA for the CDR3 is TGTGCCAGCAGCTTTGAACGGGGGAGCGGGACCCAGTACTTC. Encoded protein: CASSFERGSGTQYF.

Many counts were recorded for this clone. The rearrangement uses TRBV6-6 and TRBJ1-4, with 8 bases aligning to TRBD1. Trimming cost V 6 bases and J 5 bases; bases outside gene matches: 5. The CDR3 extends over 14 amino acids. Per the germline V gene, CDR1 is MNHNY and CDR2 is SVGAGI (reference sequence). The CDR3, as DNA: TGTGCCAGCAGGAACACAGGGGGAAATGAAAAACTGTTTTTT. It specifies CASRNTGGNEKLFF.

The V call is TRBV15, the J call TRBJ2-1; D not certain. The germline V gene encodes CDR1 LNHNV and CDR2 YYDKDF (reference sequence). V was clipped by 1 base and J by 0 bases, with 13 bases between them. The CDR3 sequence is 17 residues long. The CDR3 DNA reads as TGTGCCACCAGCAGAGTACCCCGACCCTTCTCCTACAATGAGCAGTTCTTC. It yields the protein CATSRVPRPFSYNEQFF.